One sample yielded the 27 T cell receptor beta chains listed below, sequenced in a study of cytomegalovirus exposure and HLA in healthy donors. The PCR used 60 Vbeta and 13 Jbeta primers. Some clones are missing from TCRdb's copy, which holds only in-frame ones; the method was immunoSEQ multiplex PCR. The sample lists roughly 190,000 clones; around three quarters were seen once. The sample was PBMCs. The receptor set was obtained from a woman between 18 and 29 years old in good health and CMV-seronegative.

The V call is TRBV6-5, the J call TRBJ2-7; 12 bases line up with TRBD1. Germline V gene data show CDR1 as MNHEY and CDR2 as SVGAGI. Trimming at V came to 10 bases and at J to 5 bases, leaving 9 bases not matched to a gene. CDR3 size: 14 residues. The CDR3 spells CATKGGTGGHEQYF. The CDR3 bases are TGTGCCACCAAGGGTGGGACAGGGGGCCACGAGCAGTACTTC.

This chain connects TRBV9 to TRBJ1-5; D remains ambiguous. This CDR3 comprises 15 residues. Trimming left V 0 bases short and J 7 bases short, with 14 bases between. CDR1 is SGDLS, CDR2 YYNGEE, per germline. The CDR3 here is CASSVGGSGLQPQHF. The CDR3 DNA reads TGTGCCAGCAGCGTAGGAGGGTCAGGTCTCCAGCCCCAGCATTTT. Looking up the rest from reference TRBV9 and TRBJ1-5 gives the full variable domain: DSGVTQTPKHLITATGQRVTLRCSPRSGDLSVYWYQQSLDQGLQFLIQYYNGEERAKGNILERFSAQQFPDLHSELNLSSLELGDSALYFCASSVGGSGLQPQHFGDGTRLSIL.

The rearrangement links TRBV5-1 to TRBJ1-2, with 7 bases aligning to TRBD1. Germline lookup yields CDR1 SGHRS and CDR2 YFSETQ. J lost 2 bases, V lost 3 bases, and 19 bases had no gene match. The CDR3 runs 19 residues. The CDR3 DNA reads TGCGCCAGCAGCTCGCACGGGGGAGACAGGGTGAGCGGAAACTATGGCTACACCTTC. Protein: CASSSHGGDRVSGNYGYTF.

The genes are TRBV7-3 and TRBJ2-7; tentatively, D is TRBD1 (5 bases). Trimming removed 0 bases at V and 0 bases at J, with 9 bases between. Germline V gene lookup returns CDR1 SGHTA and CDR2 FQGTGA. The CDR3 length is 15 residues. The CDR3 here is CASSLTGADSYEQYF. The CDR3, as DNA: TGTGCCAGCAGCTTAACAGGGGCCGACTCCTACGAGCAGTACTTC.

This chain joins TRBV6-5 and TRBJ2-7; 8 nucleotides match TRBD2. The CDR3 contains 13 residues. The germline V gene has CDR1 MNHEY and CDR2 SVGAGI. V trimming: 5 bases; J trimming: 3 bases; junction bases outside the gene matches: 3. CDR3 protein: CASSPSGSYEQYF. The DNA of the CDR3 is TGTGCCAGCAGTCCCAGCGGGAGCTACGAGCAGTACTTC.

This chain links TRBV7-9 with TRBJ2-1, with 10 positions matching TRBD1. Germline trimming cut 3 bases from V and 4 bases from J; bases unmatched to any gene: 9. The CDR3 loop spans 17 amino acids. Germline lookup yields CDR1 SEHNR and CDR2 FQNEAQ (reference sequence). The CDR3, as DNA: TGTGCCAGCAGCTTGGGAAGACAGGGGGCGAGTTACAATGAGCAGTTCTTC. Its protein product is CASSLGRQGASYNEQFF.

The chain joins TRBV18 to TRBJ2-5; D unresolved. Germline assignment: CDR1 KGHSH and CDR2 LQKENI. V was cut by 1 base and J by 3 bases, with 6 bases left in between. This CDR3 region has 13 residues. The CDR3 reads CASSPQRKETQYF. The CDR3 DNA follows: TGTGCCAGCTCACCACAGAGGAAAGAGACCCAGTACTTC.

The gene calls are TRBV6-5 and TRBJ1-2; 9 bases line up with TRBD1. The length of the CDR3 is 12 residues. The germline V gene encodes CDR1 MNHEY and CDR2 SVGAGI. J was trimmed by 7 bases and V by 6 bases; bases with no gene match: 3. This chain's CDR3 is CASRTGGVGYTF. The CDR3 DNA is TGTGCCAGCAGAACAGGGGGCGTTGGCTACACCTTC.

The V and J genes are TRBV5-5 and TRBJ2-6; 7 bases line up with TRBD1. Germline assignment: CDR1 SGHKS and CDR2 YYEKEE (reference sequence). The CDR3 length is 20 residues. Trimming took 4 bases from V and 0 from J; bases not matched to a gene: 16. The CDR3 region has the DNA TGTGCCAGCAGCCATTCCTCCGGGACAGACAGACTCTCTGGGGCCAACGTCCTGACTTTC. It yields the protein CASSHSSGTDRLSGANVLTF.

The chain links TRBV9 to TRBJ1-1; perhaps TRBD1 as D (5 bases). From germline, CDR1 is SGDLS and CDR2 YYNGEE. Trimming pared 0 bases from V and 4 bases from J, leaving 7 bases between. The CDR3 totals 13 residues. In DNA form, the CDR3 reads TGTGCCAGCAGCGTAGAAGACAGCACTGAAGCTTTCTTT. The encoded protein is CASSVEDSTEAFF.

This chain joins TRBV6-1 and TRBJ1-2; TRBD1 agrees at 11 bases. Germline V gene lookup returns CDR1 MNHNS and CDR2 SASEGT. This CDR3 comprises 18 residues. Trimming removed 2 bases from V and 4 bases from J; junction bases left unmatched: 12. CDR3 DNA sequence: TGTGCCAGCAGTGAATTCAGGCGGACAGGGGGCCTTGTCTATGGCTACACCTTC. Residues: CASSEFRRTGGLVYGYTF.

V usage is TRBV7-9 and J usage is TRBJ2-7, with D maybe TRBD2 (6 bases). V lost 1 base and J 0 bases, leaving 13 bases between the germline ends. CDR3 length: 16 amino acids. Germline CDR1 and CDR2: SEHNR and FQNEAQ (reference sequence). This CDR3 reads CASSLGRRGNSYEQYF. For the CDR3, the DNA is TGTGCCAGCAGCTTAGGTCGGCGGGGTAACTCCTACGAGCAGTACTTC.

The V call is TRBV6-5, the J call TRBJ2-7, with a weak D call TRBD2 (6 bases). Germline assignment: CDR1 MNHEY and CDR2 SVGAGI. Trimming took off 4 bases at V and 0 bases at J, with 16 bases between the two ends. The CDR3 runs 16 residues. For the CDR3, the DNA is TGTGCCAGCAGTTCCGGGCGCGGCGGGATCTCCTACGAGCAGTACTTC. Translation gives CASSSGRGGISYEQYF.

This clone was observed a handful of times. V usage is TRBV27 and J usage is TRBJ1-1, with a weak D call TRBD1 (6 bases). Germline CDR1 reads MNHEY; CDR2 reads SMNVEV (reference sequence). This CDR3 is 14 amino acids long. V was cut by 2 bases and J by 4 bases, with 11 bases left in between. This CDR3 is CASSLGGAGTEAFF. Written as DNA, the CDR3 is TGTGCCAGCAGTTTAGGGGGGGCCGGCACTGAAGCTTTCTTT.

The gene calls are TRBV27 and TRBJ1-2; the D gene is possibly TRBD1 (5 bases). The CDR3 has 15 amino acids. V was pared by 5 bases and J by 1 base, with 14 bases between. Germline V CDR1 and CDR2: MNHEY, SMNVEV (reference sequence). This CDR3 reads CASSDPARGNYGYTF. For the CDR3, the DNA is TGTGCCAGCAGTGACCCCGCTAGGGGTAACTATGGCTACACCTTC.

As concerns this clone: Other DNA sequences in this specimen translate into the identical CDR3. J is TRBJ1-2 and V is TRBV27, with a tentative D call TRBD1 (6 bases). V was trimmed by 3 bases and J by 8 bases, leaving 13 bases between them. Germline CDR1 MNHEY, CDR2 SMNVEV (reference sequence). The CDR3 totals 13 residues. CDR3 in amino acids: CASSFRGGYGYTF. As DNA, the CDR3 is TGTGCCAGCAGTTTCAGGGGTGGCTACGGCTACACCTTC.

V and J are TRBV7-9 and TRBJ1-3; no reliable D call. Trimming removed 5 bases at V and 4 bases at J, with 12 bases between. Germline V gene sequence: CDR1 SEHNR, CDR2 FQNEAQ (reference sequence). The CDR3 extends over 14 amino acids. The CDR3 bases are TGTGCCAGCAGCCCGCCCTCTAGCGGAAACACCATATATTTT. Its protein is CASSPPSSGNTIYF.

V gene TRBV5-6 combines with J gene TRBJ1-3; the D is unclear. CDR1 SGHDT and CDR2 YYEEEE come from the germline V gene. The CDR3 spans 15 residues. V dropped 5 bases and J dropped 1 base, with 13 bases sitting between them. In DNA, the CDR3 is TGTGCCAGCAGGCGGGGTAGGCCATCTGGAAACACCATATATTTT. Its protein product is CASRRGRPSGNTIYF.

The rearrangement joins TRBV29-1 to TRBJ2-1, with a possible D match to TRBD1 (6 bases). The CDR3 contains 14 residues. Germline V gene data show CDR1 as SQVTM and CDR2 as ANQGSEA. V gave up 1 base and J gave up 2 bases, with 9 bases separating them. CDR3 sequence reads: CSVEGKGAYNEQFF. The CDR3, as DNA: TGCAGCGTTGAAGGCAAGGGGGCCTACAATGAGCAGTTCTTC.

This sequence joins TRBV14 and TRBJ1-1; D remains unclear. Germline CDR1 SGHDN, CDR2 FVKESK. The CDR3 is made up of 15 amino acids. Trimming pared 3 bases from V and 0 bases from J, leaving 11 bases between. CDR3 residues: CASSQLEDLNTEAFF. The CDR3 nucleotides are TGTGCCAGCAGCCAGCTGGAGGATCTGAACACTGAAGCTTTCTTT.

The V gene is TRBV29-1, the J gene TRBJ2-3; 11 nucleotides align to TRBD1. Germline-derived CDR1 and CDR2 are SQVTM and ANQGSEA. The CDR3 is made up of 14 amino acids. V was pared by 6 bases and J by 1 base, with 3 bases of the junction left unmatched. As DNA, the CDR3 is TGCAGCGTGGACAGGGGGCCAGGCACAGATACGCAGTATTTT. Protein sequence: CSVDRGPGTDTQYF.

V and J are TRBV6-1 and TRBJ1-3; 11 bases align to TRBD1. The CDR3 is 15 amino acids. V trimming: 7 bases; J trimming: 2 bases; junction bases outside the gene matches: 4. CDR1 is MNHNS, CDR2 SASEGT, per germline. The CDR3 sequence is CASKSDRGPGNTIYF. CDR3 nucleotide sequence: TGTGCCAGCAAGTCGGACAGGGGGCCTGGAAACACCATATATTTT.

The rearrangement uses TRBV28 and TRBJ1-4, with TRBD1 matching 9 bases. V dropped 8 bases and J dropped 4; count of bases not matched to a gene: 14. There are 17 residues in the CDR3. The germline V gene has CDR1 MDHEN and CDR2 SYDVKM. CDR3 sequence (DNA): TGTGCCAGCGGGGGACAGGGACGGGGCAATAGTAATGAAAAACTGTTTTTT. Translation gives CASGGQGRGNSNEKLFF.

The chain couples TRBV4-1 to TRBJ1-6, with D unclear. Looked up from germline, CDR1 is MGHRA and CDR2 is YSYEKL. V dropped 4 bases and J dropped 4 bases, with 11 bases sitting between them. This CDR3 has 15 amino acids. The CDR3 sequence is CASSPIPQYNSPLHF. The CDR3 coding sequence is TGCGCCAGCAGCCCCATCCCACAATATAATTCACCCCTCCACTTT.

This chain connects TRBV19 to TRBJ2-1; a possible D gene is TRBD2 (5 bases). The V gene's germline CDR1 is LNHDA and CDR2 SQIVND (reference sequence). V shed 5 bases and J shed 7 bases, with 12 bases lying between them. The CDR3 covers 13 residues. CDR3 DNA sequence: TGTGCCAGTAGTGAGGCTAGCACGAATGAGCAGTTCTTC. Encoded protein: CASSEASTNEQFF.

DNA for the CDR3: TGTGCCTGGGAACGTGAGGGGGCAACGAACTATGGCTACACCTTC. It is translated as CAWEREGATNYGYTF. The V call is TRBV30, the J call TRBJ1-2; 7 bases align to TRBD1. The CDR3 length is 15 residues. V dropped 5 bases and J dropped 2; count of bases not matched to a gene: 11. Germline values: CDR1 GTSNPN, CDR2 SVGIG (reference sequence).

The rearrangement links TRBV27 to TRBJ1-2; D possibly corresponds to TRBD1 (5 bases). This CDR3 spans 14 amino acids. Germline CDR1 reads MNHEY; CDR2 reads SMNVEV (reference sequence). V shed 4 bases and J shed 6 bases, with 15 bases lying between them. The CDR3 DNA is TGTGCCAGCAGTTCACCGGGAGAAGGGGATGGCTACACCTTC. It translates to CASSSPGEGDGYTF.